Below, 25 T cell receptor beta chains from the same sample are listed, as sequenced in a study of blood T cells in healthy people across ages. Then a second PCR, running about 6 to 12 cycles, was carried out with a sample-barcoded 5' primer and a J-beta primer mix. TCRdb re-derived calls from the 5' RACE reads in MiXCR, one entry per CDR3 protein. The data show around 1,600,000 distinct CDR3 sequences, with about 45% seen just once and just over 4% held by the top ten. Sequenced material: blood. The receptor set was obtained from a woman younger than 30 in good health.

The sample holds many counts of this clonotype. This rearrangement joins TRBV12-3 or TRBV12-4 to TRBJ1-2; TRBD1 matches at 7 bases. This CDR3 region has 12 residues. The V segment lost 4 bases and the J segment 4 bases; nucleotides outside the gene matches: 0. This chain's CDR3 is CASSWDSYGYTF. The CDR3 DNA follows: TGTGCCAGCAGTTGGGACAGCTATGGCTACACCTTC.

The chain uses TRBV11-2 and TRBJ2-5; D remains unclear. The CDR3 has 13 amino acids. V gave up 0 bases and J gave up 11 bases, with 13 bases separating them. Germline CDR1 reads SGHAT; CDR2 reads FQNNGV. CDR3: CASSLEVVSEQYF. CDR3 DNA sequence: TGTGCCAGCAGCTTAGAGGTAGTCAGTGAGCAGTACTTC. The full variable domain, with the rest looked up from reference TRBV11-2 and TRBJ2-5, is EAGVAQSPRYKIIEKRQSVAFWCNPISGHATLYWYQQILGQGPKLLIQFQNNGVVDDSQLPKDRFSAERLKGVDSTLKIQPAKLEDSAVYLCASSLEVVSEQYFGPGTRLLVL.

J is TRBJ1-2 and V is TRBV15; the D is unclear. Germline values: CDR1 LNHNV, CDR2 YYDKDF (reference sequence). V lost 0 bases and J lost 8, with 16 bases in between. This CDR3 has 15 amino acids. The DNA of the CDR3 is TGTGCCACCAGCAGAGATTTGGTGGCTGTTCAAGGCTACACCTTC. It is translated as CATSRDLVAVQGYTF.

This rearrangement joins TRBV5-6 to TRBJ2-1, with D perhaps TRBD2 (6 bases). With 2 bases removed from V and 5 bases from J, the gap between germline ends came to 14 bases. The germline CDR1 and CDR2 sequences are SGHDT and YYEEEE. The CDR3 covers 15 residues. CDR3 nucleotide sequence: TGTGCCAGCAGCTTCCCTAGCGCCCTAAACAATGAGCAGTTCTTC. Translation: CASSFPSALNNEQFF.

This clonotype was picked up a small number of times. J is TRBJ2-1 and V is TRBV20-1, with TRBD2 identical over 8 bases. The CDR3 is 15 residues long. V was clipped by 6 bases and J by 0 bases; unmatched bases: 7. Germline CDR1 reads DFQATT; CDR2 reads SNEGSKA (reference sequence). In DNA, the CDR3 is TGCAGTGCAAAGAGCGGGAGCACCTCCTACAATGAGCAGTTCTTC. Translating it yields CSAKSGSTSYNEQFF.

This clonotype appeared a few times. The V and J genes are TRBV4-3 and TRBJ2-3, with 9 bases matching TRBD2. There are 15 residues in the CDR3. Per the germline V gene, CDR1 is LGHNA and CDR2 is YSLEER. The J segment lost 3 bases and the V segment lost 5 bases, leaving 6 bases of the junction unmatched. The CDR3, as DNA: TGCGCCAGCAGCTATGGACTAGCGAGGACAGATACGCAGTATTTT. It yields the protein CASSYGLARTDTQYF.

The chain carries TRBV2 and TRBJ2-5; unclear D gene. V was shortened by 4 bases and J by 1 base, with 10 bases between the two germline ends. The CDR3 has 14 amino acids. Germline loops: CDR1 SNHLY, CDR2 FYNNEI. The CDR3 DNA follows: TGTGCCAGCAGTGCCTCCGCCGCCCAAGAGACCCAGTACTTC. It translates to CASSASAAQETQYF.

The chain is built from TRBV5-1 and TRBJ1-4; 8 nucleotides agree with TRBD1. Germline V gene lookup returns CDR1 SGHRS and CDR2 YFSETQ. V lost 4 bases, J lost 5 bases, and 7 bases stayed unmatched. The length of the CDR3 is 15 residues. The CDR3 sequence is CASSLGTGGNEKLFF. DNA for the CDR3: TGCGCCAGCAGCCTCGGGACAGGAGGAAATGAAAAACTGTTTTTT.

This clonotype was found a few times. The chain recombines TRBV12-3 or TRBV12-4 with TRBJ2-7; tentative D call: TRBD1 (5 bases). CDR3 length: 14 amino acids. Trimming shortened V by 2 bases and J by 2 bases, and 10 bases separated the two germline ends. The DNA for the CDR3 is TGTGCCAGCAGTTTAAGGGGATCCCCCTACGAGCAGTACTTC. Translation gives CASSLRGSPYEQYF.

V and J are TRBV20-1 and TRBJ2-3; the D is unclear. This CDR3 is built from 12 residues. V was trimmed by 5 bases and J by 1 base, leaving 7 bases between them. The germline V gene has CDR1 DFQATT and CDR2 SNEGSKA (reference sequence). CDR3 amino acids: CSAALGTDTQYF. CDR3 DNA: TGCAGTGCTGCCCTGGGCACAGATACGCAGTATTTT.

This clonotype was observed once. CDR3 region: CSVEQGANTEAFF. In DNA, the CDR3 is TGCAGCGTAGAACAGGGGGCGAACACTGAAGCTTTCTTT. The chain joins TRBV29-1 to TRBJ1-1; 9 positions agree with TRBD1. Germline CDR1 and CDR2: SQVTM and ANQGSEA. The CDR3 has 13 residues. The V gene end was trimmed by 6 bases and the J gene end by 1 base; junction bases not matched to a gene: 3. The full variable domain, rest sourced from reference TRBV29-1 and TRBJ1-1, is SAVISQKPSRDICQRGTSLTIQCQVDSQVTMMFWYRQQPGQSLTLIATANQGSEATYESGFVIDKFPISRPNLTFSTLTVSNMSPEDSSIYLCSVEQGANTEAFFGQGTRLTVV.

The chain links TRBV7-3 to TRBJ2-3, with 9 bases matching TRBD2. Germline lookup yields CDR1 SGHTA and CDR2 FQGTGA. CDR3 length: 16 amino acids. V lost 0 bases to trimming and J lost 4 bases; unmatched junction nucleotides: 5. CDR3 in DNA: TGTGCCAGCAGCTTAACTAGCGGGAGTTCTCCAGATACGCAGTATTTT. Translating it yields CASSLTSGSSPDTQYF.

The chain employs TRBV12-3 or TRBV12-4 and TRBJ2-1, with 8 bases identical to TRBD2. This CDR3 is 14 amino acids long. Trimming at V came to 2 bases and at J to 12 bases, leaving 9 bases not matched to a gene. Written as DNA, the CDR3 is TGTGCCAGCAGTTTAAGGGCTAGCGGGCGAATGCAGTTCTTC. This encodes CASSLRASGRMQFF.

This rearrangement joins TRBV7-2 to TRBJ1-2, with 7 nucleotides matching TRBD1. The V gene's germline CDR1 is SGHTA and CDR2 FQGNSA. V lost 5 bases to trimming and J lost 5 bases; unmatched junction nucleotides: 11. There are 15 residues in the CDR3. The CDR3 loop reads CASSPRTGDSYGYTF. The CDR3 DNA reads as TGTGCCAGCAGCCCCCGGACAGGCGACTCTTATGGCTACACCTTC.

Comments on this clonotype: The junction and the germline gene differ at one end; a read error may be behind it. This chain links TRBV28 with TRBJ2-1; D may be TRBD1 or TRBD2 (6 bases each). The CDR3 runs to 15 residues. Germline V gives CDR1 MDHEN, CDR2 SYDVKM. CDR3 region: CTSSDRLEGGNEQFF. CDR3 DNA: TGTACCAGCAGTGATCGGTTGGAAGGGGGGAATGAGCAGTTCTTC.

This clonotype came up many times. J is TRBJ2-1 and V is TRBV6-1; D unclear. Germline assignment: CDR1 MNHNS and CDR2 SASEGT. V was clipped by 2 bases and J by 4 bases, with 6 bases between them. The CDR3 runs to 13 residues. For the CDR3, the DNA is TGTGCCAGCAGTGAACTGATTTACAATGAGCAGTTCTTC. Residues: CASSELIYNEQFF.

The rearrangement joins TRBV20-1 to TRBJ2-5; 11 nucleotides align to TRBD2. CDR1 and CDR2 (germline): DFQATT, SNEGSKA (reference sequence). The CDR3 loop spans 13 amino acids. Unmatched junction bases numbered 8, after V lost 3 bases and J lost 11 bases. CDR3 sequence reads: CSASSGGADEQYF. In DNA form, the CDR3 reads TGCAGTGCTAGTAGCGGGGGGGCGGATGAGCAGTACTTC.

The chain employs TRBV12-3 or TRBV12-4 and TRBJ1-2; D not resolved. Trimming removed 5 bases at V and 7 bases at J, with 23 bases between. The CDR3 covers 16 residues. CDR3: CASSNGDWREWAGYTF. CDR3 bases: TGTGCCAGCAGTAACGGGGATTGGAGGGAGTGGGCTGGCTACACCTTC.

V and J are TRBV7-9 and TRBJ2-4, with unresolved D. The DNA end lines up better with TRBJ2-7; the J call may be wrong. CDR1 and CDR2 from the germline V gene are SEHNR and FQNEAQ (reference sequence). The CDR3 length is 14 residues. CDR3 sequence reads: CASSLVGSRDEQYF. Written as DNA, the CDR3 is TGTGCCAGCAGCTTAGTGGGCAGCCGAGACGAGCAGTACTTC.

This clonotype was found many times. The chain carries TRBV20-1 and TRBJ1-2; 7 bases are a match to TRBD1. Losses at the gene ends were 3 bases for V and 2 bases for J; bases not matched to a gene: 12. CDR1 is DFQATT, CDR2 SNEGSKA, per germline (reference sequence). The CDR3 is 16 amino acids. The CDR3 DNA sequence: TGCAGTGCTAGCGGGTCCATCGGGACAGAAAACTATGGCTACACCTTC. Translation gives CSASGSIGTENYGYTF.

This clonotype appeared a single time. The genes are TRBV20-1 and TRBJ2-1; the D gene is possibly TRBD2 (5 bases). The end of the DNA fits TRBJ2-7 better, so the J call may be wrong. The germline CDR1 and CDR2 sequences are DFQATT and SNEGSKA (reference sequence). The CDR3 length is 20 residues. CDR3 amino acids: CSAFVGRSATRVGWYNEQYF. Here the CDR3 DNA reads TGCAGTGCTTTCGTCGGTAGGAGCGCAACTAGGGTAGGGTGGTACAATGAGCAGTACTTC.

This chain uses TRBV5-1 with TRBJ2-1, with D perhaps given as TRBD1 or TRBD2 (5 bases each). This CDR3 contains 15 residues. CDR1 and CDR2 from the germline V gene are SGHRS and YFSETQ. The V end lost 2 bases, the J end lost 7 bases, and 16 bases lay between the germline ends. The CDR3 DNA reads as TGCGCCAGCAGCTTCGGGGCGGGCCTCAGGAATGAGCAGTTCTTC. Translated: CASSFGAGLRNEQFF.

This clonotype turned up a few times. The V gene is TRBV4-1, the J gene TRBJ1-2, with TRBD1 matching 11 bases. J lost 1 base, V lost 4 bases, and 8 bases had no gene match. Germline CDR1 is MGHRA and CDR2 is YSYEKL. This CDR3 region has 17 residues. The CDR3 loop is CASSPGQGARLNYGYTF. The CDR3 nucleotides are TGCGCCAGCAGCCCCGGACAGGGGGCGAGACTTAACTATGGCTACACCTTC.

Only a few counts were recorded for this clonotype. The chain employs TRBV20-1 and TRBJ2-3; TRBD2 matches at 8 bases. In germline, CDR1 is DFQATT, CDR2 SNEGSKA (reference sequence). The J segment lost 4 bases and the V segment lost 5 bases, leaving 5 bases of the junction unmatched. The CDR3 is 13 residues long. The CDR3 sequence: CSALREDADTQYF. The CDR3 DNA sequence: TGCAGTGCTCTGCGGGAGGACGCAGATACGCAGTATTTT.

This clonotype appeared many times. The CDR3 bases are TGCAGTGCTAGAGCCCTTTCGGTGGCTAACTATGGCTACACCTTC. Protein product: CSARALSVANYGYTF. This chain connects TRBV20-1 to TRBJ1-2; no firm D call. This CDR3 region has 15 residues. Trimming pared 1 base from V and 0 bases from J, leaving 12 bases between. Germline V gene lookup returns CDR1 DFQATT and CDR2 SNEGSKA (reference sequence).